This TCR beta chain was sequenced in a study of CD8+CD57+ T cells in acquired aplastic anemia. The wider study: On average, sorted CD4+ and CD8+ cells gave about 3.1 ug of DNA. Study results and caveats: Patients had under 30 CD8+ CDR3 sequences in common with controls (the shared set). Statistical testing detected no significant gap in CD8+ Simpson's diversity between patients and controls.

It was genomic DNA that served as the template for profiling TCR beta VDJ and CDR3. Via MiXCR, TCRdb re-called the reads, giving one row per CDR3 protein. The sample has hundreds of thousands of distinct CDR3 sequences, 65% to 75% seen once. Germline CDR1 reads LNHDA; CDR2 reads SQIVND (reference sequence). CDR3 length: 13 residues. With regard to this clonotype: What it binds is unknown.

This chain connects TRBV19 to TRBJ2-7; D is possibly TRBD2 (5 bases). The sequence was collected from a human donor in good health, serving as a control. Sequencing was done on a sample of sorted CD4+, CD8+, or CD8+CD57+ T cells (not recorded which) from PBMCs. The CDR3 sequence: CTCNMRVAETQYF. The CDR3 DNA reads as TGTACCTGTAACATGAGGGTTGCCGAGACGCAGTACTTC.